What follows is one T cell receptor (beta chain) and its context. Original processing methods: Reference gene primer amplification yielded estimated nucleated cell counts. TCRdb's copy holds only in-frame clones and misses some; the assay was immunoSEQ multiplex PCR. That table supplies the V and J calls and clone size; D and trimming were determined from the DNA. The sample has around 120,000 clones, around four fifths seen once; the top ten hold approximately 5.8%. The data derive from a study of blood T cell repertoires in COVID-19. About the research overall: Acute and convalescent COVID-19 samples came from the United States, Italy and Spain. PBMCs, B-cell-depleted T cells, or T cells were the source of the cDNA or gDNA that made up the material.

The CDR3 sequence is 15 residues long. Germline CDR1 LGHDT, CDR2 YNNKEL (reference sequence). The V end was cut by 3 bases, the J end by 0 bases, with 10 bases between. Sequenced input: peripheral blood. The receptor was isolated from an elderly man with active or convalescent COVID-19. The chain uses TRBV3-1 (or the pseudogene TRBV3-2) and TRBJ2-3, with D possibly matching TRBD2 (5 bases). DNA of the CDR3: TGTGCCAGCAGCCATTTAGAGCGGAGCACAGATACGCAGTATTTT. Translating it yields CASSHLERSTDTQYF.